This T cell receptor (beta chain) was captured in a study of identifying expanded T cells in peripheral blood (dated by TCRdb to the late 2010s). Looking at the study overall: Four technical replicates, made by sequencing separate aliquots from the same pool of genomic DNA, were compared pairwise. What the study reported, not specific to this receptor: It was expected by the authors that biological variance in healthy repertoires might increase further over much longer intervals, such as months to years. Between technical replicates the binomial model flagged roughly 1.1 differentially abundant clones, whereas over roughly two weeks the binomial model flagged about 15 and over approximately four weeks around 18. In all healthy donors, the variance in clone template counts between samples taken approximately 15 days apart rose significantly as total template count increased. Across all healthy-donor time intervals, the beta-binomial model significantly lowered both the number of clones called differentially abundant and the false-positive rate.

Only one count was recorded for this clone. What antigen it recognizes has not been identified. Base qualities are not recorded, but no much larger clone differs from it by a single base. No immune events, such as infections, were documented for the healthy donors during the collection period. Blood repertoires from healthy donors were used as a training cohort for calibrating time-dependent variance in a beta-binomial model of differential abundance of T-cell clones. There were about 10 healthy donors in the training cohort, of whom 3 were female and 7 were male. Donor ages ranged from about 25 to 64 years, with an average of around 43 years. Whole blood, obtained from a commercial supplier, was collected from each healthy donor at three time points spaced approximately two weeks apart. Genomic DNA was extracted from unsorted whole blood for immunosequencing. TCRbeta CDR3 regions were profiled by bias-controlled multiplex PCR amplification of genomic DNA with the immunoSEQ Assay. Turning to the authors' computational methods: The absolute abundance of each unique TCRbeta CDR3 region was quantified after sequences were collapsed and filtered. Two models were used to test differential abundance: a binomial model (Fisher-equivalent) and a beta-binomial model that adds time-dependent variance fitted from healthy donors. Clones with fewer than 5 combined templates were removed, and differential abundance was called for clones with a Benjamini-Hochberg FDR below 0.01. In the beta-binomial model, variance was expressed as a function of the total template count across the two samples, in the form v = (b*log(k)+a)^2. TCRdb holds this immuneACCESS table with in-frame rearrangements only. Some clones are missing; in checked studies, unresolved V genes explain under half, and the rest has no known cause. Clonal size and the V and J genes are those of that table, whereas D and trimming came from the DNA. The sample data list some 90,000 clones, and 70% to 90% of these were observed just once. The ten largest clones take up around a fifth of the sample.

Taken from cysteine to phenylalanine, the CDR3 has 16 residues. Just CDR3 DNA is preserved here, 48 bases in frame from base 1. Between the V and J ends, shortened by 10 bases and 7 bases respectively, the junction contains 25 bases. CDR1 and CDR2 were assigned from the germline V gene (reference sequence) as MNHEY and SMNVEV. The specimen was blood. The sequence was collected from a person aged 18 to 75 in good health. The chain is made from TRBV27 and TRBJ2-2; D gene: possibly TRBD2, on 5 matching bases. The bases read TGTGCCACTTGCGCGGTCGGTCCCGGACGGGACGGGGAGCTGTTTTTT. This sequence encodes CATCAVGPGRDGELFF.